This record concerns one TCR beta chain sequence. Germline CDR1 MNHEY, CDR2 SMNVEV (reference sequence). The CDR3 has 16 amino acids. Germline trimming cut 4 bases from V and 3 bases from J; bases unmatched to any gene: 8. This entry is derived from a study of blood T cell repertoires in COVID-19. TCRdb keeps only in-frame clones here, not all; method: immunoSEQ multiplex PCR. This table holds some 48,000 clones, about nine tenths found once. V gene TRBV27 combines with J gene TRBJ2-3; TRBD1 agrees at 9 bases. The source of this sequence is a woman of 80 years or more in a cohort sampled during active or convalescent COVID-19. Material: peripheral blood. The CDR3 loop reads CASSSRDRVGTDTQYF. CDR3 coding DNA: TGTGCCAGCAGTTCCCGGGACAGGGTGGGGACAGATACGCAGTATTTT.